This TCR beta chain appears in the sequencing data of a study of shared clonotypes between healthy human individuals. Authors' data handling: ImmunoSEQ junction-only sequences lacked quality scores, so their filtering differed. Method: immunoSEQ multiplex PCR; TCRdb's copy keeps in-frame clones and lacks some. Clone size and the V and J calls come from that table; the DNA yielded D and trimming. The repertoire holds about 680,000 clones, with approximately 73% as singletons. There were only Caucasian adults among the donors, and all lived in Nashville, Tennessee. Study-level results: All-four-donor shared clonotypes had higher generation probabilities than non-shared clonotypes did.

As regards this clone: The antigen is unknown.

Trimming pared 6 bases from V and 0 bases from J, leaving 8 bases between. This CDR3 is built from 13 residues. CDR1 is SQVTM, CDR2 ANQGSEA, per germline. The V and J genes are TRBV29-1 and TRBJ1-4; D is unclear. The source of this sequence is a woman younger than 45 in good health. The sample was memory CD4+ T cells sorted from blood. As to subset: CD45RA-negative fraction. The CDR3 here is CSVRAATNEKLFF. Here the CDR3 DNA reads TGCAGCGTCCGGGCTGCAACTAATGAAAAACTGTTTTTT.